This is a list of T cell receptor beta chains from one sample in a study of cytomegalovirus exposure and HLA in healthy donors. Profiled with immunoSEQ multiplex PCR; TCRdb holds only in-frame clones, not every one. The sample has about 150,000 clones, about 86% seen once. Sequences were obtained from PBMCs. These receptors were collected from a human donor in good health. CDR3s include the opening cysteine and the closing phenylalanine or tryptophan. The D gene is left open where the match is weak. Some rows mark clone size as missing; the rest say once, few, many or name a class of expanded clone.

DNA: TGCAGCGTTGAATCCTGGGACAAGGGACTAGCTCCCAATGAGCAGTTCTTC; CDR3: CSVESWDKGLAPNEQFF; size: once; V: TRBV29-1; length: 17; J: TRBJ2-1; D: TRBD2
DNA: TGTGCCAGCAGCGTTAGGCCAGCGGGAGAGGCTGAGCAGTTCTTC; CDR3: CASSVRPAGEAEQFF; size: .; V: TRBV9; length: 15; J: TRBJ2-1; D: TRBD2
DNA: TGTGCCAGCAGTGAACAAGGAGGGAGGGAGACCCAGTACTTC; CDR3: CASSEQGGRETQYF; size: .; V: TRBV2; length: 14; J: TRBJ2-5; D: .
DNA: TGTGCCAGCAGTCGATCGACTGCTGATGAAGCTTTCTTT; CDR3: CASSRSTADEAFF; size: .; V: TRBV6-5; length: 13; J: TRBJ1-1; D: .
DNA: TGTGCCAGCAGTGAAAGTGGGACAGCATCCTACGAGCAGTACTTC; CDR3: CASSESGTASYEQYF; size: few; V: TRBV6-1; length: 15; J: TRBJ2-7; D: TRBD1
DNA: TGTGCCTGCCATCAGGGGGCAACTGGAAACACCATATATTTT; CDR3: CACHQGATGNTIYF; size: .; V: TRBV30; length: 14; J: TRBJ1-3; D: TRBD1
DNA: TGCGCCAGCAGCTTAGGGGGGGTCCAAGAGACCCAGTACTTC; CDR3: CASSLGGVQETQYF; size: .; V: TRBV5-1; length: 14; J: TRBJ2-5; D: .
DNA: TGTGCCAGCAGCTTAAACAGAGAAGAGACCCAGTACTTC; CDR3: CASSLNREETQYF; size: .; V: TRBV7-8; length: 13; J: TRBJ2-5; D: .
DNA: TGTGCCAGTAGTATTCGGGACAGGGACTACGAGCAGTACTTC; CDR3: CASSIRDRDYEQYF; size: .; V: TRBV19; length: 14; J: TRBJ2-7; D: TRBD1
DNA: TGTGCCAGCAGCGAGACAGGGGCCTATGGCTACACCTTC; CDR3: CASSETGAYGYTF; size: .; V: TRBV7-2; length: 13; J: TRBJ1-2; D: TRBD1
DNA: TGTGCCAGCAGCCACTTGAGGCCAGAAGCTTTCTTT; CDR3: CASSHLRPEAFF; size: .; V: TRBV11-2; length: 12; J: TRBJ1-1; D: .
DNA: TGTGCCAGCAGCCTCCACGGAGCTGACACAGATACGCAGTATTTT; CDR3: CASSLHGADTDTQYF; size: .; V: TRBV11-3; length: 15; J: TRBJ2-3; D: .
DNA: TGTGCCAGCAGTACTTGGACAGGGTCCTATGGCTACACCTTC; CDR3: CASSTWTGSYGYTF; size: .; V: TRBV27; length: 14; J: TRBJ1-2; D: TRBD1
DNA: TGTGCCAGTAGTACCCCCGACAGGGAATATGGCTACACCTTC; CDR3: CASSTPDREYGYTF; size: .; V: TRBV19; length: 14; J: TRBJ1-2; D: TRBD1
DNA: TGTGCCAGCAGCCCGTACCAGGGGGCTGACTATGGCTACACCTTC; CDR3: CASSPYQGADYGYTF; size: .; V: TRBV7-2; length: 15; J: TRBJ1-2; D: TRBD1
DNA: TGTGCCAGCAGTGCTTCGGACCGGACTGTTGGCTACACCTTC; CDR3: CASSASDRTVGYTF; size: .; V: TRBV6-1; length: 14; J: TRBJ1-2; D: .